This entry features one T cell receptor (beta chain) sequence. What antigen it recognizes has not been identified. No base quality values were provided; no much bigger clone lies one nucleotide off. The germline V gene gives CDR1 as MRHNA and CDR2 as SNTAGT. A distance of 8 bases separates the germline ends of V and J, which lose 2 bases and 4 bases respectively. The CDR3 measures 13 amino acids from cysteine to phenylalanine. Just the 39-base CDR3 DNA is kept, in frame starting at base 1. The library was obtained by the immunoSEQ multiplex PCR assay. The source is immuneACCESS, and TCRdb retained only in-frame sequences with V and J called. Part of the clones is not carried over; for the studies checked, unresolved V genes explain less than half of this, and the remainder is unexplained. This sample holds about 58,000 clones; about 89% were observed only once. The ten largest clones take up under 0.6% of the sample.

The data stem from a study of T cell changes during pregnancy in multiple sclerosis (dated by TCRdb to the late 2010s). About the investigation overall: In women with multiple sclerosis, the researchers looked at how the T cell repertoire shifted as pregnancy progressed.

The TCR sequence derives from a female donor in good health, enrolled as a control in a pregnancy study. Sequenced material: CD4+ T cells from peripheral blood mononuclear cells, taken after pregnancy. The V and J segments used are TRBV6-4 and TRBJ1-1, with the D gene too uncertain to name. The DNA sequence is as follows: TGTGCCAGCAGTGACGATCGGGGCACTGAAGCTTTCTTT. Its amino acids are CASSDDRGTEAFF.